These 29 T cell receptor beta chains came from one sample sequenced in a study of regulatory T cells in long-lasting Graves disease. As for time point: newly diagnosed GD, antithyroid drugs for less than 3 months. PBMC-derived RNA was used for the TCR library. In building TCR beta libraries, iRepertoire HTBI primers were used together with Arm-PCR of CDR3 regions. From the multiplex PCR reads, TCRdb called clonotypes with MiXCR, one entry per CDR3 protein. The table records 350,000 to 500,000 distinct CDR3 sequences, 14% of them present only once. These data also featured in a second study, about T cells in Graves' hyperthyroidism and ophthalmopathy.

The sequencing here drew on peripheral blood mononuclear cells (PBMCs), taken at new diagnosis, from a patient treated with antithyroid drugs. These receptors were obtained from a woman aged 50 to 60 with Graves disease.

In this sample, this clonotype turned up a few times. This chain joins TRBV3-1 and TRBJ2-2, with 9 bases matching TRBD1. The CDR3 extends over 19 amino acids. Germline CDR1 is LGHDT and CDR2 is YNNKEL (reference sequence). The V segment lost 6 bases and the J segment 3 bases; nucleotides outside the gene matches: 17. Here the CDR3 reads CASSGRNFPGQGDTGELFF. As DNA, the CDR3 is TGTGCCAGCAGTGGGAGAAATTTTCCGGGACAGGGTGACACCGGGGAGCTGTTTTTT.

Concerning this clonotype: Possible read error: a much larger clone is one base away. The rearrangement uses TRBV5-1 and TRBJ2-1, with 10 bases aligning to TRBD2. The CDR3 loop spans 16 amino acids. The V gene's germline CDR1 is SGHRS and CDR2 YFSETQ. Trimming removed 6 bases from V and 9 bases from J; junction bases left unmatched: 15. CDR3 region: CASIQEPGLAIAEQFF. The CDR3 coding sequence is TGCGCCAGCATACAGGAGCCGGGACTAGCGATCGCTGAGCAGTTCTTC.

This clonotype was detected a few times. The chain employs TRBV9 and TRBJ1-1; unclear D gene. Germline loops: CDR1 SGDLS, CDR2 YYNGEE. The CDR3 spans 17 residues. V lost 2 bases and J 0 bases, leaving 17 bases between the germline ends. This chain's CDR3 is CASSVFADLNMNTEAFF. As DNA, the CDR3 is TGTGCCAGCAGCGTTTTTGCTGATTTGAACATGAACACTGAAGCTTTCTTT.

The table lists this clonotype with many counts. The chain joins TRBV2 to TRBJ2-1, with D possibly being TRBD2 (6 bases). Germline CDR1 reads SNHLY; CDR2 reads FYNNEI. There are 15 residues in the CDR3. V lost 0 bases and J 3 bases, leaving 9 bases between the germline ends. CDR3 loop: CASSEAGDFYNEQFF. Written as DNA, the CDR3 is TGTGCCAGCAGTGAAGCTGGGGACTTCTACAATGAGCAGTTCTTC.

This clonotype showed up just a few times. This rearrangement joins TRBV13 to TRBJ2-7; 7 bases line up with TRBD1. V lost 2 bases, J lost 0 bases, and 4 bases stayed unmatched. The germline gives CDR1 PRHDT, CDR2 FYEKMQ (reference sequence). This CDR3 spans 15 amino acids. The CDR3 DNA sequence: TGTGCCAGCAGCTTAATGGGGACAGACTCCTACGAGCAGTACTTC. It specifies CASSLMGTDSYEQYF.

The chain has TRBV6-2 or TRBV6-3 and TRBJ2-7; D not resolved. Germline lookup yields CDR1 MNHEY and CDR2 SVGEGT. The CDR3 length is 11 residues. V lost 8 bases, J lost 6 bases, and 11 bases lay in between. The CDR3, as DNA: TGTGCCAGCTACGATAGATCCGAGCAGTACTTC. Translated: CASYDRSEQYF.

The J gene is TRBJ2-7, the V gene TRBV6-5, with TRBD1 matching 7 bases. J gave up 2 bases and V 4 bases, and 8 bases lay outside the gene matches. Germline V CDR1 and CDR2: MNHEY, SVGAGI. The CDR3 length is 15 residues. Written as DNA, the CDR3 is TGTGCCAGCAGTTTAGGACAGGCCCAGCCCTACGAGCAGTACTTC. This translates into CASSLGQAQPYEQYF.

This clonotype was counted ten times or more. The CDR3 protein is CSATNWGGNTEAFF. The CDR3 coding sequence is TGCAGTGCCACCAATTGGGGGGGGAACACTGAAGCTTTCTTT. The chain is built from TRBV20-1 and TRBJ1-1; a possible D gene is TRBD1 (5 bases). This CDR3 spans 14 amino acids. The germline V and J ends were trimmed by 6 bases and 1 base, with 15 bases remaining between them. Germline V lookup: CDR1 DFQATT, CDR2 SNEGSKA (reference sequence).

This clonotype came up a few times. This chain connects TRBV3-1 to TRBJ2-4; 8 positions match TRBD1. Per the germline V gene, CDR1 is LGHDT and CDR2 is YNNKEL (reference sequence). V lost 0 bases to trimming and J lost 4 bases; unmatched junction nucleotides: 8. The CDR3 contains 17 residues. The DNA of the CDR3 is TGTGCCAGCAGCCAAGATTCCTCCACAGGGGGTAAAAACATTCAGTACTTC. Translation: CASSQDSSTGGKNIQYF.

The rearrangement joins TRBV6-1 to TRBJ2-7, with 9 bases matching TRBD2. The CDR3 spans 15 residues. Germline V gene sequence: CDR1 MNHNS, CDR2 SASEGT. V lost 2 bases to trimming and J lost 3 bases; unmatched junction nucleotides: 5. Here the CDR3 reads CASSESLAGLYEQYF. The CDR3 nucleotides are TGTGCCAGCAGTGAATCTCTAGCGGGACTCTACGAGCAGTACTTC.

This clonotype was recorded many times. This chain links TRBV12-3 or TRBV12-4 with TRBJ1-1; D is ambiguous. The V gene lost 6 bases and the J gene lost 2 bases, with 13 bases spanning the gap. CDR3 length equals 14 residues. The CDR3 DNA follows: TGTGCCAGCAGGATCACTTTAGGCAACACTGAAGCTTTCTTT. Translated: CASRITLGNTEAFF.

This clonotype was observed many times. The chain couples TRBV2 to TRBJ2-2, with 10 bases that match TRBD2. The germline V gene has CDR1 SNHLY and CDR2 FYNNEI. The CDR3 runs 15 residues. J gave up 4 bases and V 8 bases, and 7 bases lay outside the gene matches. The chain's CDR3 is CASLAGAGATGELFF. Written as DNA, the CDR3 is TGTGCCAGCCTAGCGGGAGCCGGAGCCACCGGGGAGCTGTTTTTT.

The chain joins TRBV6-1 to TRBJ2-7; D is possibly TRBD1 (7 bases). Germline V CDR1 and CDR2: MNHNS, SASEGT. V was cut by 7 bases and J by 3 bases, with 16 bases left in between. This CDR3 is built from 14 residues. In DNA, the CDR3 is TGTGCCAGCACCCCCAGGGGGGCTCGCTACGAGCAGTACTTC. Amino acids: CASTPRGARYEQYF.

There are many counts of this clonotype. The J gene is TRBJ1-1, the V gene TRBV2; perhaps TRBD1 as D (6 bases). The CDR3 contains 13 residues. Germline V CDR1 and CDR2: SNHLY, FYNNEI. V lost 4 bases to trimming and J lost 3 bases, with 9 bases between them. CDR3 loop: CASSARGDTEAFF. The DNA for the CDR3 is TGTGCCAGCAGTGCCAGGGGCGACACTGAAGCTTTCTTT.

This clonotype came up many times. This chain's CDR3 is CASSLGLAGRSEQFF. In DNA, the CDR3 is TGTGCCAGCAGCCTAGGACTAGCGGGACGGAGTGAGCAGTTCTTC. The chain links TRBV28 to TRBJ2-1; 12 bases map to TRBD2. The CDR3 extends over 15 amino acids. Germline V gene lookup returns CDR1 MDHEN and CDR2 SYDVKM. The trim removed 6 bases at V and 9 bases at J, leaving 9 bases unmatched.

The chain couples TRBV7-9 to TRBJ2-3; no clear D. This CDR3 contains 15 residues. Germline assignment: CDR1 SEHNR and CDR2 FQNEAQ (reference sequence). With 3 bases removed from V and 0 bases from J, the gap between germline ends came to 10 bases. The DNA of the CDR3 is TGTGCCAGCAGCTTGCCGGTGACTAGCACAGATACGCAGTATTTT. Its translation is CASSLPVTSTDTQYF. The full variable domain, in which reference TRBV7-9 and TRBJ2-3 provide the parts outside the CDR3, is DTGVSQNPRHKITKRGQNVTFRCDPISEHNRLYWYRQTLGQGPEFLTYFQNEAQLEKSRLLSDRFSAERPKGSFSTLEIQRTEQGDSAMYLCASSLPVTSTDTQYFGPGTRLTVL.

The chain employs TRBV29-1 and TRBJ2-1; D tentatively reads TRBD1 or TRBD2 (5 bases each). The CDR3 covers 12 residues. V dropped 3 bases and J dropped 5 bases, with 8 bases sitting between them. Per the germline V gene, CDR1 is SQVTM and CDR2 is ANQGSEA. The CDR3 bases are TGCAGCGTTGATTGGGGGAACAATGAGCAGTTCTTC. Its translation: CSVDWGNNEQFF.

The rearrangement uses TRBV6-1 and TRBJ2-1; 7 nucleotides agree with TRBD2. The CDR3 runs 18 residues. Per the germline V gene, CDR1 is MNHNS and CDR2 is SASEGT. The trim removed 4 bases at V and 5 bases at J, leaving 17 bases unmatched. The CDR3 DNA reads TGTGCCAGCAGTGTCGCCACCGACGTAGCGGGCAACCACAATGAGCAGTTCTTC. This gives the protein CASSVATDVAGNHNEQFF.

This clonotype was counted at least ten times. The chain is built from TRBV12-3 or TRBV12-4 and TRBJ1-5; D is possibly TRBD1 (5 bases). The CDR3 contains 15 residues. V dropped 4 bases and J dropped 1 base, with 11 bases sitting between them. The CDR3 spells CASSSAGGSNQPQHF. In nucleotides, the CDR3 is TGTGCCAGCAGTTCGGCGGGGGGGAGCAATCAGCCCCAGCATTTT.

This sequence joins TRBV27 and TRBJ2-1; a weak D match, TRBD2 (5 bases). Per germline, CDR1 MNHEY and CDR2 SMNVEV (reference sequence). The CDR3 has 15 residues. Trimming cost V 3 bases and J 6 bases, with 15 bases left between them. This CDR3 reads CASSFTGREGNEQFF. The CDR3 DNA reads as TGTGCCAGCAGTTTTACGGGAAGAGAGGGCAATGAGCAGTTCTTC.

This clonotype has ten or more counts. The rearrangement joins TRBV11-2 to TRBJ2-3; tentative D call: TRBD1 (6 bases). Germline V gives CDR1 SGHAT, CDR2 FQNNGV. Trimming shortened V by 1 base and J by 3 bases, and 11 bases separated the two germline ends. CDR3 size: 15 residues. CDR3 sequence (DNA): TGTGCCAGCAGCTTAGGACCAGGGGTGACAGATACGCAGTATTTT. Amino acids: CASSLGPGVTDTQYF.

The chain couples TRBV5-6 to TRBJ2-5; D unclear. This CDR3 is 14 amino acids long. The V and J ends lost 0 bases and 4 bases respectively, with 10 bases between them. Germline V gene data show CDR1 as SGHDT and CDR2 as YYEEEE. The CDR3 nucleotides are TGTGCCAGCAGCTTGGCAATTTCCAGAGAGACCCAGTACTTC. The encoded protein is CASSLAISRETQYF.

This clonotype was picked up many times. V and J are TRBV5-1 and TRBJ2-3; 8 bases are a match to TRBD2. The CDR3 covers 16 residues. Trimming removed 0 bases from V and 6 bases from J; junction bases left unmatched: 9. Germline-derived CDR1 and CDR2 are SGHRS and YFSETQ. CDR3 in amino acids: CASSLETGAGADTQYF. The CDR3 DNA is TGCGCCAGCAGCTTGGAAACGGGAGCGGGAGCCGATACGCAGTATTTT. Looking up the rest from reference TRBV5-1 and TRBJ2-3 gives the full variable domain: KAGVTQTPRYLIKTRGQQVTLSCSPISGHRSVSWYQQTPGQGLQFLFEYFSETQRNKGNFPGRFSGRQFSNSRSEMNVSTLELGDSALYLCASSLETGAGADTQYFGPGTRLTVL.

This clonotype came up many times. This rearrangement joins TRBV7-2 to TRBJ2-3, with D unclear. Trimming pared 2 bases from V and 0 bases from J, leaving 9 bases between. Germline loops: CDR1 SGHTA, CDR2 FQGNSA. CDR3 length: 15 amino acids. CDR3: CASSLSAQSTDTQYF. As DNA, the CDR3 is TGTGCCAGCAGCTTATCTGCCCAAAGCACAGATACGCAGTATTTT. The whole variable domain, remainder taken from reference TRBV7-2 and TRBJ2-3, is GAGVSQSPSNKVTEKGKDVELRCDPISGHTALYWYRQSLGQGLEFLIYFQGNSAPDKSGLPSDRFSAERTGGSVSTLTIQRTQQEDSAVYLCASSLSAQSTDTQYFGPGTRLTVL.

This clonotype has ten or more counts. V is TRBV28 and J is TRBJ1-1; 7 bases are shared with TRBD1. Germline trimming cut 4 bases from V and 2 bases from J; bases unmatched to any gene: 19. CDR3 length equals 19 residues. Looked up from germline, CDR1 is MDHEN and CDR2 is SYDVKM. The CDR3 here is CASSSPVDPLTGINTEAFF. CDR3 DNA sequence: TGTGCCAGCAGTTCCCCAGTTGATCCCCTGACAGGGATTAACACTGAAGCTTTCTTT.

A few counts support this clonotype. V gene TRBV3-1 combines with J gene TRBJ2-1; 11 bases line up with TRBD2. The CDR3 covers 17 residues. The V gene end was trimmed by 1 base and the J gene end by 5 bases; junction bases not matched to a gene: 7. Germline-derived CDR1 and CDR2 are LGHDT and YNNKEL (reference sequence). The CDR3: CASSQVGGTSGDNEQFF. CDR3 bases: TGTGCCAGCAGCCAAGTAGGAGGGACTAGCGGCGACAATGAGCAGTTCTTC.

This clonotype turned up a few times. The CDR3 nucleotides are TGTGCCAGCAGTCCGAGGGATTACCAAGAGACCCAGTACTTC. It codes for CASSPRDYQETQYF. The rearrangement joins TRBV27 to TRBJ2-5; TRBD2 might be the D (5 bases). Trimming took 5 bases from V and 0 from J, leaving 10 bases between them. CDR3 length: 14 amino acids. The germline V gene encodes CDR1 MNHEY and CDR2 SMNVEV (reference sequence).

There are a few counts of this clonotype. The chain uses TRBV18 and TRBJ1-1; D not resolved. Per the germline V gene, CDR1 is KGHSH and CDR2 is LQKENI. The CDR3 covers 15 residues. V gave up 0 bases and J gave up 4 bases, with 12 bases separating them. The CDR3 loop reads CASSPPSLQSTEAFF. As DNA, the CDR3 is TGTGCCAGCTCACCACCGTCGCTGCAGAGCACTGAAGCTTTCTTT.

The CDR3 spells CASSLASGTGRNYGYTF. As DNA, the CDR3 is TGTGCCAGCAGCTTGGCCTCAGGGACAGGTAGAAACTATGGCTACACCTTC. The rearrangement links TRBV5-5 to TRBJ1-2; the match to TRBD1 covers 8 bases. With V trimmed by 0 bases and J by 2 bases, 9 bases remained unmatched. The CDR3 runs 17 residues. Germline V gene sequence: CDR1 SGHKS, CDR2 YYEKEE (reference sequence).